The count of the clone carrying this T cell receptor beta chain is one. Its specificity is unknown. This sample is part of a study of siplizumab effects on memory and regulatory T cells. Per sample, around 100,000 TCR templates were assayed. The protocol was immunoSEQ multiplex PCR, while the TCRdb copy is restricted to in-frame clones and leaves out a portion. The top ten clones hold around 0.15% of a sample with approximately 120,000 clones, around 93% of them seen once. Study-wide results and limits: There appeared to be greater diversity in naive T cells than in memory cells, and naive T cells seemed major contributors to the alloresponse. Mapping to unstimulated subsets was achieved for only a minor fraction of alloreactive clones.

Sequenced sample: non-Treg CD4+ T cells sorted from blood. The sequence was collected from a human donor in good health.

The CDR3, as DNA: TGTGCCAGCCGGGGGGACACAGATACGCAGTATTTT. This sequence encodes CASRGDTDTQYF. The chain couples TRBV7-9 to TRBJ2-3; 7 positions agree with TRBD2. Germline-derived CDR1 and CDR2 are SEHNR and FQNEAQ (reference sequence). V trimming: 8 bases; J trimming: 2 bases; junction bases outside the gene matches: 1. The CDR3 totals 12 residues.